This TCR beta chain was obtained from a study of Ad26.COV2.S vaccination and SARS-CoV-2 variants. As for the study in general: The study gave Ad26.COV2.S intramuscularly, once or twice 56 days apart.

The germline V gene encodes CDR1 SGHNT and CDR2 YYREEE (reference sequence). This CDR3 spans 14 amino acids. Trimming took off 0 bases at V and 3 bases at J, with 4 bases between the two ends. Treatment reported: 19 received Ad26.COV2.S at low or high dose, single or two shots; about 5 received placebo; per-sample allocation not given. Samples came from day 63 after the first vaccine or placebo injection. Repertoires were generated with immunoSEQ multiplex PCR, while TCRdb's copy carries only in-frame clones and drops some. The data hold some 340,000 clones, with about 86% observed a single time. This clonotype was obtained from a person aged 18-65 years who received the Ad26.COV2.S COVID-19 vaccine or a placebo. This chain links TRBV5-4 with TRBJ2-6; D unclear. The source material was peripheral blood, sampled in a trial of Ad26.COV2.S vaccine versus placebo. CDR3 bases: TGTGCCAGCAGCTTGGGAGGTGGGGCCAACGTCCTGACTTTC. It yields the protein CASSLGGGANVLTF.